Listed here are 9 T cell receptor beta chains from one sample, sequenced in a study of shared clonotypes between healthy human individuals. The method was immunoSEQ multiplex PCR; TCRdb's version includes in-frame clones alone and lacks a portion of them. The repertoire holds roughly 2.1 million clones, 85% to 95% seen once, with under 2% in the top ten. Positive CCR7 selection of CD45RO-negative cells yielded the naive CD8 cells, and terminally differentiated effector memory CD45RA+ cells were excluded. The sample taken for sequencing was naive CD8+ T cells from PBMCs. The receptor set was obtained from a young man in good health. Some clones in this sample may be carry-over from other donors' samples.

This sequence joins TRBV4-1 and TRBJ2-1, with 7 bases matching TRBD2. V lost 4 bases to trimming and J lost 7 bases; unmatched junction nucleotides: 10. The CDR3 extends over 15 amino acids. Germline loops: CDR1 MGHRA, CDR2 YSYEKL. CDR3 sequence: CASSRSKREGNEQFF. The CDR3 nucleotides are TGCGCCAGCAGCCGGTCTAAGCGGGAAGGGAATGAGCAGTTCTTC.

V usage is TRBV7-3 and J usage is TRBJ2-1; TRBD2 matches at 14 bases. Unmatched junction bases numbered 11, after V lost 7 bases and J lost 12 bases. The CDR3 extends over 15 amino acids. Germline V gene data show CDR1 as SGHTA and CDR2 as FQGTGA. The CDR3 nucleotides are TGTGCCAGCAACGCCGAGGGACTAGCGGGAGAGGTGCAGTTCTTC. Its protein product is CASNAEGLAGEVQFF.

The sample holds one count of this clone. The same CDR3 also results from other DNA sequences found in this sample. In DNA form, the CDR3 reads TGTGCCAGCAGTTTCCAGGGCTCCTACGAGCAGTACTTC. Protein product: CASSFQGSYEQYF. This chain connects TRBV27 to TRBJ2-7; perhaps TRBD1 as D (5 bases). V was pared by 3 bases and J by 0 bases, with 6 bases between. CDR1 and CDR2 (germline): MNHEY, SMNVEV (reference sequence). This CDR3 region has 13 residues.

The rearrangement uses TRBV9 and TRBJ2-7; 7 positions agree with TRBD2. This CDR3 region has 15 residues. Losses at the gene ends were 3 bases for V and 2 bases for J; bases not matched to a gene: 8. The germline CDR1 and CDR2 sequences are SGDLS and YYNGEE. CDR3 nucleotide sequence: TGTGCCAGCAGCGAGGACGGGACTAAGGCCTACGAGCAGTACTTC. Translated: CASSEDGTKAYEQYF.

Remarks on this clone: Other DNA sequences in the sample encode the same CDR3. The chain employs TRBV7-9 and TRBJ2-1; D not resolved. The CDR3 contains 13 residues. CDR1 SEHNR and CDR2 FQNEAQ come from the germline V gene (reference sequence). With 5 bases removed from V and 4 bases from J, the gap between germline ends came to 9 bases. The CDR3 DNA reads as TGTGCCAGCAGCCCCAGGAGTTACAATGAGCAGTTCTTC. Translation: CASSPRSYNEQFF.

The CDR3 loop is CASSPRTGTTEAFF. In DNA, the CDR3 is TGTGCCAGCAGCCCACGGACAGGGACCACTGAAGCTTTCTTT. The V gene is TRBV5-5, the J gene TRBJ1-1; 8 bases fit TRBD1. CDR3 length: 14 residues. Per the germline V gene, CDR1 is SGHKS and CDR2 is YYEKEE (reference sequence). With 4 bases clipped from V and 4 bases from J, the junction kept 6 bases outside the gene matches.

This chain uses TRBV28 with TRBJ2-7; 8 bases line up with TRBD2. CDR3 length: 18 residues. Trimming took 2 bases from V and 4 from J; bases not matched to a gene: 16. From germline, CDR1 is MDHEN and CDR2 SYDVKM. CDR3 residues: CASSLRWTAGTSPYEQYF. CDR3 coding DNA: TGTGCCAGCAGTTTACGATGGACGGCAGGGACTAGTCCTTACGAGCAGTACTTC.

This chain joins TRBV10-3 and TRBJ1-1, with unresolved D. The CDR3 is 13 residues long. The V gene lost 6 bases and the J gene lost 0 bases, with 8 bases spanning the gap. Germline CDR1 reads ENHRY; CDR2 reads SYGVKD. The CDR3 loop is CAIRVMMNTEAFF. The DNA of the CDR3 is TGTGCCATCAGGGTTATGATGAACACTGAAGCTTTCTTT.

This chain links TRBV6-1 with TRBJ2-5, with TRBD1 matching over 9 bases. Unmatched junction bases numbered 10, after V lost 6 bases and J lost 5 bases. Germline CDR1 is MNHNS and CDR2 is SASEGT. The CDR3 consists of 15 residues. CDR3 nucleotide sequence: TGTGCCAGCAGCACCGGGACAGGGAGCGGGGAGACCCAGTACTTC. Translating gives CASSTGTGSGETQYF.